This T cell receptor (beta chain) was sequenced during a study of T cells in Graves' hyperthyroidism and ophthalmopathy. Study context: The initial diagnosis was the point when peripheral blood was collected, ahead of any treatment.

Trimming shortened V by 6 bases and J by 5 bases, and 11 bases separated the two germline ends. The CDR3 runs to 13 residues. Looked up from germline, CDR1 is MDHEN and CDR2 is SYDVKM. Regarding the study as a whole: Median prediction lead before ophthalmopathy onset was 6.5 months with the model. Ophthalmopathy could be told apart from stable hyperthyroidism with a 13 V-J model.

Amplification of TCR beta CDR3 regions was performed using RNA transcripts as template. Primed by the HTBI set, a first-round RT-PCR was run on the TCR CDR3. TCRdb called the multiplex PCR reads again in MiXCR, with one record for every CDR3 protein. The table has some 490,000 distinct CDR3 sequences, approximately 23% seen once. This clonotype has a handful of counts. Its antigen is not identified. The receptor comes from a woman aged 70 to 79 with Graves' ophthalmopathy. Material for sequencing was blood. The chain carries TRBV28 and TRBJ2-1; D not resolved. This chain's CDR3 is CASRPPGHNEQFF. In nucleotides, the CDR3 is TGTGCCAGCAGACCTCCGGGCCACAATGAGCAGTTCTTC.